These 19 T cell receptor beta chains originate from one sample sequenced in a study of beta chain features in type 1 diabetes. The whole isolated RNA underwent reverse transcription, so sequencing captured expressed TCRB transcripts. The table came from immunoSEQ multiplex PCR; TCRdb's copy has only in-frame clones and leaves some out. The sample contains under 450,000 clones, around 13% of which appear only once. Sample: naive CD4+ T cells from blood. These receptors were obtained from a young man in good health.

This clone was seen repeatedly, ten times or more. In DNA form, the CDR3 reads TGCAGTGCCATGTATGGTGATGAGCAGTTCTTC. This codes for CSAMYGDEQFF. The rearrangement uses TRBV20-1 and TRBJ2-1; no clear D. Germline CDR1 and CDR2: DFQATT and SNEGSKA (reference sequence). The V gene lost 6 bases and the J gene lost 8 bases, with 11 bases spanning the gap. The CDR3 contains 11 residues.

In this sample, this clone turned up a few times. The V gene is TRBV4-3, the J gene TRBJ1-2; D not resolved. Germline V gene data show CDR1 as LGHNA and CDR2 as YSLEER. Trimming cost V 0 bases and J 8 bases, with 13 bases left between them. The CDR3 totals 14 residues. The CDR3 region has the DNA TGCGCCAGCAGCCAAGAACCCAGTCTAGGCGGCTACACCTTC. Protein product: CASSQEPSLGGYTF.

The chain recombines TRBV7-2 with TRBJ2-1; no definite D call. This CDR3 region has 16 residues. Germline values: CDR1 SGHTA, CDR2 FQGNSA. V shed 2 bases and J shed 4 bases, with 15 bases lying between them. CDR3 coding DNA: TGTGCCAGCAGCTTACGTGGACGTATTTCTTACAATGAGCAGTTCTTC. It is translated as CASSLRGRISYNEQFF.

J is TRBJ2-2 and V is TRBV9; 8 nucleotides line up with TRBD1. Germline CDR1 is SGDLS and CDR2 is YYNGEE. Trimming at V came to 3 bases and at J to 4 bases, leaving 5 bases not matched to a gene. The CDR3 has 15 amino acids. Written as DNA, the CDR3 is TGTGCCAGCAGCGCTGCAGGGGGCAGCACCGGGGAGCTGTTTTTT. This codes for CASSAAGGSTGELFF.

This clone was found a few times. This CDR3 is CASSQEFRRADTQYF. CDR3 bases: TGCGCCAGCAGCCAAGAGTTTCGCCGTGCAGATACGCAGTATTTT. The genes are TRBV4-3 and TRBJ2-3; no clear D gene. Deletions cut 0 bases from V and 4 bases from J, with 11 bases between. This CDR3 region has 15 residues. Germline lookup yields CDR1 LGHNA and CDR2 YSLEER.

In its sample, this clone was seen a few times. The chain couples TRBV5-4 to TRBJ2-1, with 13 bases that match TRBD2. The CDR3 is 15 residues long. Trimming removed 1 base from V and 10 bases from J; junction bases left unmatched: 5. Germline V gene data show CDR1 as SGHNT and CDR2 as YYREEE (reference sequence). The CDR3 here is CASSLTSGRANEQFF. CDR3 bases: TGTGCCAGCAGCTTGACTAGCGGGAGGGCCAACGAGCAGTTCTTC.

The V call is TRBV5-5, the J call TRBJ2-7; D remains ambiguous. This CDR3 region has 13 residues. Germline V CDR1 and CDR2: SGHKS, YYEKEE (reference sequence). Trimming removed 2 bases at V and 0 bases at J, with 6 bases between. In DNA form, the CDR3 reads TGTGCCAGCAGCTTAAGGAGCTCCTACGAGCAGTACGTC. This gives the protein CASSLRSSYEQYV.

This clone was detected only a few times. Here the CDR3 DNA reads TGTGCCAGCAGTAAGACACCGCAGGCAGAGACCCAGTACTTC. Its protein product is CASSKTPQAETQYF. The chain is built from TRBV6-1 and TRBJ2-5, with no clear D. V was clipped by 5 bases and J by 4 bases, with 14 bases between them. This CDR3 region has 14 residues. CDR1 MNHNS and CDR2 SASEGT come from the germline V gene.

The chain combines TRBV4-3 with TRBJ2-7; D not certain. The ends were cut back, 1 base at V and 3 bases at J, with 7 bases in the middle. The CDR3 covers 13 residues. The germline CDR1 and CDR2 sequences are LGHNA and YSLEER. CDR3 sequence reads: CASSQVPSYEQYF. The CDR3 DNA reads as TGCGCCAGCAGCCAAGTACCCAGCTACGAGCAGTACTTC.

The chain uses TRBV11-2 and TRBJ2-3; no clear D gene. The germline gives CDR1 SGHAT, CDR2 FQNNGV. The CDR3 totals 15 residues. The V end was cut by 1 base, the J end by 0 bases, with 8 bases between. The CDR3 loop is CASSLVPESTDTQYF. In nucleotides, the CDR3 is TGTGCCAGCAGCTTAGTCCCGGAAAGCACAGATACGCAGTATTTT.

V and J are TRBV7-2 and TRBJ2-1, with TRBD2 matching 12 bases. Trimming removed 6 bases from V and 8 bases from J; junction bases left unmatched: 11. The CDR3 contains 16 residues. The germline V gene has CDR1 SGHTA and CDR2 FQGNSA. In DNA, the CDR3 is TGTGCCAGCAGAGGCCTACTAGCGGGAGGTTGGGATGAGCAGTTCTTC. It is translated as CASRGLLAGGWDEQFF.

Notes on this clone: The same CDR3 arises from other DNA sequences in this sample as well. The rearrangement uses TRBV7-2 and TRBJ1-2; perhaps TRBD1 as D (6 bases). Germline V gene sequence: CDR1 SGHTA, CDR2 FQGNSA. V was shortened by 5 bases and J by 4 bases, with 8 bases between the two germline ends. The CDR3 length is 12 residues. DNA of the CDR3: TGTGCCAGCAGCCTGGACAGCTATGGCTACACCTTC. This gives the protein CASSLDSYGYTF.

This chain uses TRBV30 with TRBJ2-1; D gene ambiguous. The V end lost 3 bases, the J end lost 9 bases, and 12 bases lay between the germline ends. CDR3 length equals 12 residues. Germline assignment: CDR1 GTSNPN and CDR2 SVGIG (reference sequence). CDR3 in DNA: TGTGCCTGGAGAAAGGAGAGAAGTGAGCAGTTCTTC. Encoded protein: CAWRKERSEQFF.

This clone has only a few counts. The chain combines TRBV21-1 with TRBJ1-2. TRBV21-1 is a documented pseudogene. This CDR3 region has 14 residues. CDR3 nucleotide sequence: TGTGCCAGCATCAACAGGAGCGATGGCTATGGCTACACCTTC. Protein sequence: CASINRSDGYGYTF.

The V and J genes are TRBV30 and TRBJ2-3, with TRBD2 matching over 8 bases. After removal of 5 bases from V and 3 bases from J, the junction contained 7 bases not matched to a gene. The CDR3 is 14 amino acids. CDR1 is GTSNPN, CDR2 SVGIG, per germline (reference sequence). The CDR3 DNA reads as TGTGCCTGGGGGAGCGGGAGTTGGACAGATACGCAGTATTTT. It encodes CAWGSGSWTDTQYF. Looking up the rest from reference TRBV30 and TRBJ2-3 gives the full variable domain: SQTIHQWPATLVQPVGSPLSLECTVEGTSNPNLYWYRQAAGRGLQLLFYSVGIGQISSEVPQNLSASRPQDRQFILSSKKLLLSDSGFYLCAWGSGSWTDTQYFGPGTRLTVL.

CDR3 sequence: CASSPQRNSYEQYF. The CDR3, as DNA: TGTGCCAGCAGTCCACAGAGAAACTCCTACGAGCAGTACTTC. The V gene is TRBV11-2, the J gene TRBJ2-7, with D unresolved. The CDR3 is 14 amino acids. V dropped 6 bases and J dropped 0 bases, with 12 bases sitting between them. In germline, CDR1 is SGHAT, CDR2 FQNNGV.

The chain is built from TRBV14 and TRBJ2-1; a possible D gene is TRBD1 (6 bases). This CDR3 has 15 residues. CDR1 is SGHDN and CDR2 is FVKESK in the germline V gene. Deletions cut 4 bases from V and 2 bases from J, with 12 bases between. CDR3 residues: CASSRLQGAYNEQFF. CDR3 sequence (DNA): TGTGCCAGCAGCCGACTACAGGGCGCCTACAATGAGCAGTTCTTC.

The chain is built from TRBV6-6 and TRBJ2-7; unclear D gene. CDR1 is MNHNY, CDR2 SVGAGI, per germline (reference sequence). The CDR3 covers 15 residues. Between the trimmed V and J ends, which lost 0 bases and 3 bases, there was a span of 12 bases. The CDR3 DNA reads as TGTGCCAGCAGTTACTCGTCCCCGACGGGCTACGAGCAGTACGTC. Its protein product is CASSYSSPTGYEQYV.

Remarks on this clone: Within the sample, other DNA sequences also encode this same CDR3. CDR3: CASSPLGDEQFF. The CDR3 nucleotides read TGTGCCAGCTCACCCCTAGGAGATGAGCAGTTCTTC. The V and J genes are TRBV18 and TRBJ2-1; D is unresolved. This CDR3 has 12 residues. Germline V gene lookup returns CDR1 KGHSH and CDR2 LQKENI. Trimming stripped 3 bases from V and 8 bases from J, with 8 bases between.